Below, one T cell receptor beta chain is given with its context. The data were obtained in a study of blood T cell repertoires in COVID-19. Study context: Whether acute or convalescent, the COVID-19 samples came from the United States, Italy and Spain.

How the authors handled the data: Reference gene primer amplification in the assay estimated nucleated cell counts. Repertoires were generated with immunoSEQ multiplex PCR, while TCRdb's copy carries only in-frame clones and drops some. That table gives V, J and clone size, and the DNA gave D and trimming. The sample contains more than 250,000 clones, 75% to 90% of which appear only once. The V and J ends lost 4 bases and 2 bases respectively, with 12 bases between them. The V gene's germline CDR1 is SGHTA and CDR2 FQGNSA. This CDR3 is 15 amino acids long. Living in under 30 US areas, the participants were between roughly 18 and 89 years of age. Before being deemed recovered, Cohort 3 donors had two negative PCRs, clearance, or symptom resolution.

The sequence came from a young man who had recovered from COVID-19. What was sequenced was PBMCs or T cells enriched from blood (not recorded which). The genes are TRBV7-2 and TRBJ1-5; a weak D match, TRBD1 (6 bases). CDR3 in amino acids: CASSYRVFGNQPQHF. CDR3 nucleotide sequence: TGTGCCAGCAGCTACAGGGTTTTCGGCAATCAGCCCCAGCATTTT.